This T cell receptor (beta chain) stems from a study of T-cell reconstitution after alpha-beta-depleted transplantation in children. Study-level findings and limits: Alpha-beta T cells about two months after transplant reportedly derived from several hundred expanded graft clones.

The CDR3 is 11 residues long. V was shortened by 7 bases and J by 7 bases, with 13 bases between the two germline ends. The germline CDR1 and CDR2 sequences are SQVTM and ANQGSEA. Preparation of the TCRbeta library was carried out with unique molecular identifiers. Using its own MiXCR run on the PCR reads, TCRdb lists one record per CDR3 protein. The table has about 98,000 distinct CDR3 sequences, about 6.8% seen once. This clonotype was observed at least ten times. What it binds is unknown. This clonotype was sampled from a boy younger than 10 with acute lymphoblastic leukemia, due to receive a stem cell transplant. The sequencing used PBMCs, collected before TCRalphabeta/CD19-depleted stem cell transplant. The J gene is TRBJ1-1, the V gene TRBV29-1; TRBD1 is a possible D gene (5 bases). For the CDR3, the DNA is TGCAGCGGTACCCGGGGCTTTGAAGCTTTCTTT. Translating it yields CSGTRGFEAFF.